This T cell receptor (beta chain) was recovered during a study of low-dose radiotherapy and immunotherapy resistance in tumors. This CDR3 region has 16 residues. Trimming shortened V by 7 bases and J by 0 bases, and 19 bases separated the two germline ends. Germline loops: CDR1 LGHNT, CDR2 FRNRAP. Many counts were recorded for this clonotype. Time point specified: after trial treatment. The treatment here: LDRT plus nivolumab, ipilimumab, low-dose cyclophosphamide and aspirin (RACIN trial). TCRs underwent approximately 20 PCR cycles of amplification with a constant-region primer and V-primer adapter. TCRdb itself ran the reads through MiXCR, one entry per CDR3 protein. The sample yields 40,000 to 65,000 distinct CDR3 sequences, approximately 35% seen once.

This TCR was recovered from a male donor with rectosigmoid adenocarcinoma. The chain employs TRBV12-5 and TRBJ2-7; possibly TRBD1 or TRBD2 for D (6 bases each). The sequencing used PBMCs, collected after low-dose radiotherapy plus immunotherapy. For the CDR3, the DNA is TGTGCTAGTGCCCTACTGGGGGGCCTTAGCTCCTACGAGCAGTACTTC. Translated, it gives CASALLGGLSSYEQYF.